These 3 T cell receptor beta chains share one sample of origin, sequenced in a study of human T cells and chemical hapten exposure. During construction of the library, unique molecular identifiers were attached to individual cDNA molecules for quantitative, reproducible TCR counting. TCRdb ran MiXCR on the reads and lists one entry per CDR3 protein. The sample includes dozens of distinct CDR3 sequences. The study extracted total RNA from unfractionated whole blood. The material sequenced was whole blood. These receptors originate from a human donor who had alopecia or was a healthy volunteer (not recorded which). Some clones in this sample may be carry-over from other donors' samples. This table probably holds off-target reads from a library built for another chain.

The sample holds one count of this clonotype. The gene calls are TRBV3-1 and TRBJ1-4; 7 bases are shared with TRBD1. Per germline, CDR1 LGHDT and CDR2 YNNKEL (reference sequence). The trim removed 4 bases at V and 5 bases at J, leaving 7 bases unmatched. There are 15 residues in the CDR3. CDR3 DNA: TGTGCCAGCAGCCTGCTGGGACAGACGAATGAAAAACTGTTTTTT. Translation gives CASSLLGQTNEKLFF.

The gene calls are TRBV30 and TRBJ2-1; no reliable D call. Germline-derived CDR1 and CDR2 are GTSNPN and SVGIG (reference sequence). The CDR3 totals 13 residues. Between the trimmed V and J ends, which lost 0 bases and 5 bases, there was a span of 8 bases. CDR3 bases: TGTGCCTGGAGTGTAACCTGGGACAATGAGCAGTTCTTC. Its protein product is CAWSVTWDNEQFF.

The J gene is TRBJ1-5, the V gene TRBV6-1; TRBD1 matches 8 bases. CDR1 MNHNS and CDR2 SASEGT come from the germline V gene. Losses at the gene ends were 7 bases for V and 9 bases for J; bases not matched to a gene: 14. The CDR3 totals 15 residues. CDR3 bases: TGTGCCAGCAACCACCTTGGACAGGGCTGGGGGCCCCAGCATTTT. This translates into CASNHLGQGWGPQHF.